This T cell receptor beta chain stems from a study of beta chain features in type 1 diabetes. Study outcomes and limitations: Using cDNA template may skew counts toward highly expressing activated cells. Researchers reported that naive, central memory and Treg TCRB repertoires appeared more similar in patients than in healthy donors. It was possible that PCR favored shorter templates, equally so in patients and controls.

CDR1 and CDR2 from the germline V gene are GTSNPN and SVGIG (reference sequence). J lost 9 bases, V lost 3 bases, and 5 bases had no gene match. The CDR3 sequence is 13 residues long. The study reverse transcribed the entire isolated RNA, so it sequenced expressed TCRB transcripts. Assay used: immunoSEQ multiplex PCR; TCRdb lists only in-frame clones, some missing. The table lists hundreds of thousands of clones, around an eighth of them singletons. There are a few counts of this clone. What it binds is not known. Based on CD45RO/CCR7/CD25/CD127/CD95/CD27, CD4+ regulatory, stem cell-like memory, naive and central memory cells were sorted.

The TCR sequence derives from a man aged 18 to 30 in good health. J is TRBJ1-5 and V is TRBV30; 10 nucleotides match TRBD1. The specimen sequenced was naive CD4+ T cells from blood. The CDR3 bases are TGTGCCTGGAGGGGGACAGGGGAAGGGCCCCAGCATTTT. It is translated as CAWRGTGEGPQHF.